The 25 T cell receptor beta chains below were found in one sample sequenced in a study of PD-1 blockade in classical Hodgkin lymphoma. The method was immunoSEQ multiplex PCR; TCRdb's version includes in-frame clones alone and lacks a portion of them. The profile shows some 84,000 clones, roughly 89% of them singletons. Every patient relapsed after autologous stem cell transplantation, and brentuximab vedotin exposure varied. The sequences come from peripheral blood mononuclear cells (PBMCs), collected at baseline. The receptors derive from a human donor with classical Hodgkin lymphoma.

The chain has TRBV10-2 and TRBJ2-7, with D perhaps matching TRBD1 (6 bases). CDR1 and CDR2 (germline): WSHSY, SAAADI. The V gene lost 3 bases and the J gene lost 2 bases, with 11 bases spanning the gap. The CDR3 is made up of 14 amino acids. The CDR3 sequence: CASSEVNRAYEQYF. The CDR3 nucleotides are TGCGCCAGCAGTGAAGTAAACAGGGCCTACGAGCAGTACTTC.

The chain recombines TRBV6-6 with TRBJ2-7; 7 positions agree with TRBD1. CDR1 and CDR2 from the germline V gene are MNHNY and SVGAGI (reference sequence). Unmatched junction bases numbered 6, after V lost 3 bases and J lost 4 bases. The CDR3 is 14 residues long. This CDR3 reads CASSYSTGKYEQYF. The CDR3 DNA reads TGTGCCAGCAGTTATTCGACAGGGAAGTACGAGCAGTACTTC.

This chain uses TRBV4-1 with TRBJ1-1; unclear D gene. Per the germline V gene, CDR1 is MGHRA and CDR2 is YSYEKL. The CDR3 has 14 amino acids. Trimming took 1 base from V and 9 from J, leaving 15 bases between them. CDR3 nucleotide sequence: TGCGCCAGCAGCCAAGTCCCCGTTCGACGGAAAGCTTTCTTT. It codes for CASSQVPVRRKAFF.

The chain links TRBV25-1 to TRBJ1-2; D remains unclear. The CDR3 is 13 amino acids. V gave up 2 bases and J gave up 4 bases, with 8 bases separating them. Germline lookup yields CDR1 MGHDK and CDR2 SYGVNS. The CDR3 spells CASSEGTAYGYTF. CDR3 nucleotides: TGTGCCAGCAGTGAAGGTACAGCCTATGGCTACACCTTC.

This clone was recorded a few times. This rearrangement joins TRBV27 to TRBJ2-5; D gene ambiguous. With 5 bases removed from V and 7 bases from J, the gap between germline ends came to 14 bases. This CDR3 has 13 amino acids. Germline-derived CDR1 and CDR2 are MNHEY and SMNVEV (reference sequence). The CDR3 DNA sequence: TGTGCCAGCAGTCCGTTAACCACGGGGACCCAGTACTTC. Protein: CASSPLTTGTQYF.

The chain carries TRBV18 and TRBJ2-3; unclear D gene. V lost 2 bases and J 2 bases, leaving 11 bases between the germline ends. The germline gives CDR1 KGHSH, CDR2 LQKENI. The CDR3 consists of 15 residues. CDR3 nucleotides: TGTGCCAGCTCACCAGTAGCTGCCTCCACAGATACGCAGTATTTT. It codes for CASSPVAASTDTQYF.

The CDR3 coding sequence is TGTGCCAGCAGTGTCTCGGCTATCACCGGGGAGCTGTTTTTT. It codes for CASSVSAITGELFF. The chain links TRBV6-4 to TRBJ2-2; D is ambiguous. V lost 4 bases and J lost 4, with 10 bases in between. Germline V lookup: CDR1 MRHNA, CDR2 SNTAGT. The CDR3 consists of 14 residues.

The gene calls are TRBV4-1 and TRBJ1-3; TRBD1 agrees at 7 bases. Trimming removed 1 base from V and 0 bases from J; junction bases left unmatched: 9. The CDR3 sequence is 18 residues long. Germline V gives CDR1 MGHRA, CDR2 YSYEKL. CDR3 protein: CASSQGRQGPISGNTIYF. The CDR3 DNA reads as TGCGCCAGCAGCCAAGGGAGACAGGGACCAATCTCTGGAAACACCATATATTTT.

The chain is built from TRBV4-1 and TRBJ1-4; 7 positions match TRBD1. Trimming took 0 bases from V and 0 from J; bases not matched to a gene: 10. Germline V gene lookup returns CDR1 MGHRA and CDR2 YSYEKL. CDR3 size: 19 residues. The CDR3 is CASSQEKGTATATNEKLFF. CDR3 nucleotides: TGCGCCAGCAGCCAAGAGAAAGGGACAGCCACCGCAACTAATGAAAAACTGTTTTTT.

This clone has a single count. The chain couples TRBV7-9 to TRBJ2-7; TRBD2 matches at 9 bases. Germline V gene sequence: CDR1 SEHNR, CDR2 FQNEAQ (reference sequence). The CDR3 loop spans 14 amino acids. V trimming: 2 bases; J trimming: 6 bases; junction bases outside the gene matches: 5. CDR3: CASSLIAGAFEQYF. The CDR3 DNA follows: TGTGCCAGCAGCTTAATAGCGGGAGCATTCGAGCAGTACTTC.

The V call is TRBV18, the J call TRBJ1-5; TRBD1 is a possible D gene (6 bases). Germline CDR1 KGHSH, CDR2 LQKENI. This CDR3 has 12 residues. The V end lost 6 bases, the J end lost 6 bases, and 9 bases lay between the germline ends. The DNA for the CDR3 is TGTGCCAGCTCCCAGGGGACTCAGCCCCAGCATTTT. As protein: CASSQGTQPQHF.

This chain joins TRBV28 and TRBJ2-2, with D perhaps TRBD2 (6 bases). This CDR3 spans 16 amino acids. Germline V gives CDR1 MDHEN, CDR2 SYDVKM. V lost 3 bases and J lost 3, with 14 bases in between. In DNA, the CDR3 is TGTGCCAGCAGTTTCATTCCGGGAGCGGACACCGGGGAGCTGTTTTTT. It yields the protein CASSFIPGADTGELFF.

The chain is built from TRBV5-1 and TRBJ1-5; D not certain. Per germline, CDR1 SGHRS and CDR2 YFSETQ. This CDR3 is 14 amino acids long. The V end was cut by 0 bases, the J end by 2 bases, with 6 bases between. As DNA, the CDR3 is TGCGCCAGCAGCTTGGCTTCCGGCAATCAGCCCCAGCATTTT. Its protein is CASSLASGNQPQHF.

J is TRBJ1-2 and V is TRBV7-9, with TRBD1 identical over 12 bases. The CDR3 runs 18 residues. CDR1 and CDR2 (germline): SEHNR, FQNEAQ (reference sequence). V shed 5 bases and J 4 bases; nucleotides not matched to a gene: 14. The CDR3: CASSPPLGTGGLVYGYTF. The CDR3 bases are TGTGCCAGCAGCCCCCCCCTGGGGACAGGGGGCTTAGTCTATGGCTACACCTTC.

This chain's CDR3 is CAWSRRMGEAFF. CDR3 nucleotide sequence: TGTGCCTGGAGTCGACGTATGGGTGAAGCTTTCTTT. V gene TRBV30 combines with J gene TRBJ1-1; D call uncertain. The CDR3 covers 12 residues. Germline lookup yields CDR1 GTSNPN and CDR2 SVGIG (reference sequence). V was pared by 2 bases and J by 7 bases, with 11 bases between.

V is TRBV20-1 and J is TRBJ2-2; D not certain. This CDR3 has 11 residues. CDR1 is DFQATT, CDR2 SNEGSKA, per germline (reference sequence). Trimming took off 2 bases at V and 7 bases at J, with 5 bases between the two ends. CDR3 amino acids: CSARLGGELFF. The CDR3 DNA sequence: TGCAGTGCTAGACTAGGCGGGGAGCTGTTTTTT.

The rearrangement uses TRBV10-3 and TRBJ2-7; D perhaps matches TRBD2 (6 bases). The V end lost 8 bases, the J end lost 0 bases, and 11 bases lay between the germline ends. Germline V gene lookup returns CDR1 ENHRY and CDR2 SYGVKD. The CDR3 has 13 amino acids. The CDR3: CAISAGSSYEQYF. Written as DNA, the CDR3 is TGTGCCATCTCCGCGGGGAGCTCCTACGAGCAGTACTTC.

The gene calls are TRBV6-6 and TRBJ1-2; TRBD1 might be the D (6 bases). Germline lookup yields CDR1 MNHNY and CDR2 SVGAGI (reference sequence). The V gene lost 0 bases and the J gene lost 4 bases, with 15 bases spanning the gap. This CDR3 spans 16 amino acids. The CDR3: CASSYSNRGAGYGYTF. The CDR3 DNA is TGTGCCAGCAGTTACTCGAATCGGGGGGCGGGCTATGGCTACACCTTC.

The rearrangement joins TRBV29-1 to TRBJ2-3; a weak D match, TRBD2 (5 bases). Germline lookup yields CDR1 SQVTM and CDR2 ANQGSEA. CDR3 length: 13 residues. V shed 4 bases and J shed 2 bases, with 10 bases lying between them. This CDR3 reads CSVGGVPTDTQYF. As DNA, the CDR3 is TGCAGCGTTGGGGGAGTACCCACAGATACGCAGTATTTT.

Only a few counts were recorded for this clone. J is TRBJ2-3 and V is TRBV6-5; 7 bases align to TRBD2. The CDR3 is 11 residues long. CDR1 and CDR2 from the germline V gene are MNHEY and SVGAGI. Trimming at V came to 8 bases and at J to 10 bases, leaving 6 bases not matched to a gene. The CDR3 DNA reads TGTGCCAGCCATTCTAGCGGTCCGCAGTATTTT. Translation: CASHSSGPQYF.

The chain employs TRBV27 and TRBJ2-7; D gene uncertain. Looked up from germline, CDR1 is MNHEY and CDR2 is SMNVEV (reference sequence). The CDR3 spans 15 residues. The V end lost 5 bases, the J end lost 2 bases, and 16 bases lay between the germline ends. In nucleotides, the CDR3 is TGTGCCAGCAGTCCCACTCCGTATCTCCCCTACGAGCAGTACTTC. This translates into CASSPTPYLPYEQYF.

The CDR3 sequence: CASSPEGGGTEAFF. For the CDR3, the DNA is TGTGCCAGCAGCCCGGAGGGGGGGGGCACTGAAGCTTTCTTT. The chain joins TRBV7-6 to TRBJ1-1; TRBD1 might be the D (6 bases). Deletions cut 5 bases from V and 4 bases from J, with 14 bases between. In germline, CDR1 is SGHVS, CDR2 FNYEAQ. The CDR3 spans 14 residues.

This clone showed up just once. This sequence joins TRBV29-1 and TRBJ2-3; the D gene is possibly TRBD2 (6 bases). Germline V lookup: CDR1 SQVTM, CDR2 ANQGSEA. CDR3 length: 16 amino acids. The V end lost 2 bases, the J end lost 0 bases, and 15 bases lay between the germline ends. CDR3 in amino acids: CSVEWGETPSTDTQYF. Written as DNA, the CDR3 is TGCAGCGTTGAATGGGGGGAGACCCCTAGCACAGATACGCAGTATTTT.

In its sample, this clone was seen a few times. The chain has TRBV7-6 and TRBJ2-2; no clear D gene. The CDR3 runs 16 residues. Trimming left V 1 base short and J 6 bases short, with 15 bases between. Germline assignment: CDR1 SGHVS and CDR2 FNYEAQ. The CDR3 here is CASSLDSGSRSGELFF. For the CDR3, the DNA is TGTGCCAGCAGCTTAGATTCCGGGTCTAGGTCCGGGGAGCTGTTTTTT. Full variable domain (outside the CDR3, taken from reference TRBV7-6 and TRBJ2-2): GAGVSQSPRYKVTKRGQDVALRCDPISGHVSLYWYRQALGQGPEFLTYFNYEAQQDKSGLPNDRFSAERPEGSISTLTIQRTEQRDSAMYRCASSLDSGSRSGELFFGEGSRLTVL.

This chain connects TRBV6-5 to TRBJ1-1; a possible D gene is TRBD1 (5 bases). From germline, CDR1 is MNHEY and CDR2 SVGAGI. With 5 bases removed from V and 2 bases from J, the gap between germline ends came to 12 bases. The CDR3 runs to 14 residues. The CDR3 sequence is CASSLGETNTEAFF. The CDR3 nucleotides read TGTGCCAGCAGTCTGGGGGAGACCAACACTGAAGCTTTCTTT.